This paragraph covers one T cell receptor (beta chain) sequence. The target antigen is unknown. Compared with germline, one end of the junction differs, possibly owing to a read error. The data belong to a study of T cell repertoires in cytomegalovirus infection. Study information: Indications came from public TCR beta signatures; they pointed to CMV infection and to a matching HLA type. Whole-study findings and limits: Carriers of CMV plus the relevant HLA were identified by cumulative public TCR beta family frequency. HLA-C-restricted CMV clonotypes gave the most frequent clonotype in two of eight donors.

This CDR3 region has 13 residues. CDR1 is MNHNS and CDR2 is SASEGT in the germline V gene. TCRdb recomputed calls from the reads with MiXCR, one row per CDR3 protein. The sample contains about 450,000 distinct CDR3 sequences, approximately 30% of which appear only once. The sequencing sample was made of PBMCs. V usage is TRBV6-1 and J usage is TRBJ2-5; 8 nucleotides line up with TRBD2. The sequence derives from a human donor in good health (CMV status not recorded). Some clones in this sample may be carry-over from other donors' samples. The CDR3 DNA sequence: TGTACCAGCAGTAAAGCGGGGGTAGAGACCCAGTACTTC. Amino acids: CTSSKAGVETQYF.